These 6 T cell receptor beta chains were sequenced from one sample in a study of post-analysis software for immune sequencing data. Unique molecular identifiers were carried by the TCR beta cDNA libraries. TCRdb fed the PCR reads into MiXCR, producing one record per CDR3 protein. Of hundreds of thousands of distinct CDR3 sequences listed, just under 30% are singletons. These receptors are not linked to any known antigen. Overall study findings and caveats: A few TRBV segments occurring more often in patients than controls included TRBV5-6, TRBV5-1 and TRBV20-1.

The sample was blood. The receptor set was obtained from a girl aged 10 to 17 with multiple sclerosis.

This rearrangement joins TRBV6-2 or TRBV6-3 to TRBJ2-5; 10 bases map to TRBD2. Trimming at V came to 6 bases and at J to 1 base, leaving 20 bases not matched to a gene. There are 20 residues in the CDR3. CDR1 MNHEY and CDR2 SVGEGT come from the germline V gene. CDR3 sequence: CASSRGGSSGGDGPQETQYF. For the CDR3, the DNA is TGTGCCAGCAGCCGGGGGGGGTCCAGCGGGGGGGATGGACCCCAAGAGACCCAGTACTTC.

There are a few counts of this clonotype. V and J are TRBV2 and TRBJ2-3; D gene ambiguous. The germline V gene has CDR1 SNHLY and CDR2 FYNNEI. Trimming removed 7 bases from V and 2 bases from J, with 13 bases in between. The CDR3 consists of 14 residues. The CDR3 DNA follows: TGTGCCAGCACTAAAGGCAGGATCACAGATACGCAGTATTTT. It yields the protein CASTKGRITDTQYF. The whole variable domain, remainder taken from reference TRBV2 and TRBJ2-3, is EPEVTQTPSHQVTQMGQEVILRCVPISNHLYFYWYRQILGQKVEFLVSFYNNEISEKSEIFDDQFSVERPDGSNFTLKIRSTKLEDSAMYFCASTKGRITDTQYFGPGTRLTVL.

The gene calls are TRBV12-3 or TRBV12-4 and TRBJ1-1, with TRBD1 identical over 8 bases. The CDR3 is 15 amino acids. V shed 5 bases and J 10 bases; nucleotides not matched to a gene: 15. CDR3 DNA sequence: TGTGCCAGCAGTAGACGCACCGGGACAGGCCTGGGAGCTTTCTTT. It translates to CASSRRTGTGLGAFF.

A few counts support this clonotype. The chain uses TRBV5-1 and TRBJ2-1; no reliable D call. The CDR3 consists of 15 residues. CDR1 is SGHRS, CDR2 YFSETQ, per germline. V lost 0 bases and J lost 10, with 17 bases in between. The CDR3 loop reads CASSLGGGGSYEQFF. DNA for the CDR3: TGCGCCAGCAGCTTGGGCGGTGGCGGCTCCTACGAGCAGTTCTTC.

The V call is TRBV20-1, the J call TRBJ1-2; D unclear. V was trimmed by 7 bases and J by 8 bases, leaving 14 bases between them. CDR1 DFQATT and CDR2 SNEGSKA come from the germline V gene (reference sequence). CDR3 length: 11 residues. The CDR3: CSVAGGGGYTF. CDR3 bases: TGCAGTGTAGCGGGAGGTGGCGGCTACACCTTC.

This clonotype was seen a few times. The J gene is TRBJ2-1, the V gene TRBV20-1; no reliable D call. V was cut by 3 bases and J by 10 bases, with 4 bases left in between. The V gene's germline CDR1 is DFQATT and CDR2 SNEGSKA (reference sequence). The CDR3 loop spans 9 amino acids. This CDR3 is CSARPEQFF. DNA of the CDR3: TGCAGTGCTAGGCCGGAGCAGTTCTTC.